A single sample is the source of the 27 T cell receptor beta chains below, sequenced in a study of OX40 agonist ivuxolimab in advanced cancers. TCRdb keeps only in-frame clones here, not all; method: immunoSEQ multiplex PCR. Of about 41,000 clones listed, 84% are singletons. Source: CD4+ or CD8+ T cells sorted from blood, taken in a trial of the OX40 agonist ivuxolimab. Every receptor here comes from an adult with an advanced solid tumor such as melanoma, head and neck, liver or kidney cancer.

The genes are TRBV6-1 and TRBJ2-2; 11 nucleotides match TRBD2. CDR1 is MNHNS, CDR2 SASEGT, per germline. The V and J ends lost 4 bases and 2 bases, in that order; junction bases with no gene match: 6. This CDR3 is built from 17 residues. In nucleotides, the CDR3 is TGTGCCAGCAGTGGCGGGACTAGCGGACTAAACACCGGGGAGCTGTTTTTT. This codes for CASSGGTSGLNTGELFF.

The chain is built from TRBV7-4 and TRBJ2-7; 10 bases map to TRBD1. The length of the CDR3 is 14 residues. Germline loops: CDR1 SGHVT, CDR2 SQSDAQ. J lost 6 bases, V lost 1 base, and 3 bases had no gene match. The CDR3 protein is CASSLGGQGTEQYF. The CDR3 nucleotides are TGTGCCAGCAGCTTAGGGGGACAGGGGACCGAGCAGTACTTC. Complete variable domain (other parts from reference TRBV7-4 and TRBJ2-7): GAGVSQSPRYKVAKRGRDVALRCDSISGHVTLYWYRQTLGQGSEVLTYSQSDAQRDKSGRPSGRFSAERPERSVSTLKIQRTEQGDSAVYLCASSLGGQGTEQYFGPGTRLTVT.

The chain carries TRBV27 and TRBJ2-1, with a weak D call TRBD1 (5 bases). Deletions cut 2 bases from V and 10 bases from J, with 6 bases between. This CDR3 region has 11 residues. CDR1 and CDR2 from the germline V gene are MNHEY and SMNVEV (reference sequence). The CDR3, as DNA: TGTGCCAGCAGTTTAAGGACAGAGCAGTTCTTC. It encodes CASSLRTEQFF.

V usage is TRBV11-2 and J usage is TRBJ1-3; D is unresolved. The germline V and J ends were trimmed by 5 bases and 0 bases, with 8 bases remaining between them. The germline CDR1 and CDR2 sequences are SGHAT and FQNNGV. The CDR3 sequence is 14 residues long. CDR3 nucleotide sequence: TGTGCCAGCAGCCCTGAACCCTCTGGAAACACCATATATTTT. Encoded protein: CASSPEPSGNTIYF.

The chain links TRBV29-1 to TRBJ1-1, with a weak D call TRBD1 (6 bases). V lost 2 bases to trimming and J lost 1 base, with 17 bases between them. Germline CDR1 reads SQVTM; CDR2 reads ANQGSEA. This CDR3 contains 16 residues. CDR3: CSVESQQGRGNTEAFF. For the CDR3, the DNA is TGCAGCGTTGAATCCCAACAGGGACGAGGGAACACTGAAGCTTTCTTT.

The chain links TRBV9 to TRBJ1-1; D is undetermined. The germline V gene has CDR1 SGDLS and CDR2 YYNGEE. V lost 2 bases to trimming and J lost 0 bases, with 14 bases between them. The CDR3 covers 16 residues. This chain's CDR3 is CASSVSIDVMNTEAFF. For the CDR3, the DNA is TGTGCCAGCAGCGTCTCAATTGACGTAATGAACACTGAAGCTTTCTTT.

The V gene is TRBV5-1, the J gene TRBJ1-1; TRBD1 aligns across 11 bases. V shed 4 bases and J 3 bases; nucleotides not matched to a gene: 2. The CDR3 totals 14 residues. The germline V gene encodes CDR1 SGHRS and CDR2 YFSETQ. CDR3 sequence: CASSVGQGDTEAFF. The DNA of the CDR3 is TGCGCCAGCAGCGTGGGACAGGGGGACACTGAAGCTTTCTTT.

The V and J genes are TRBV6-7 and TRBJ1-1, with D unresolved. TRBV6-7 counts as an open reading frame of uncertain function. This CDR3 has 17 amino acids. Trimming took off 4 bases at V and 4 bases at J, with 22 bases between the two ends. The CDR3 region is CASSSEPQAGRSTEAFF. The CDR3 region has the DNA TGTGCCAGCAGTTCCGAACCCCAGGCCGGGAGGAGCACTGAAGCTTTCTTT.

This clone has a handful of counts. J is TRBJ1-1 and V is TRBV18; TRBD1 matches 8 bases. CDR1 is KGHSH, CDR2 LQKENI, per germline. J was trimmed by 3 bases and V by 6 bases; bases with no gene match: 9. CDR3 size: 15 residues. The CDR3 bases are TGTGCCAGCTCCCCCACGACAGGGGAGGACACTGAAGCTTTCTTT. Protein product: CASSPTTGEDTEAFF. The whole variable domain, filled in from reference TRBV18 and TRBJ1-1, reads NAGVMQNPRHLVRRRGQEARLRCSPMKGHSHVYWYRQLPEEGLKFMVYLQKENIIDESGMPKERFSAEFPKEGPSILRIQQVVRGDSAAYFCASSPTTGEDTEAFFGQGTRLTVV.

The sample holds one count of this clone. V gene TRBV15 combines with J gene TRBJ1-2, with D possibly matching TRBD1 (5 bases). The CDR3 consists of 14 residues. Germline V lookup: CDR1 LNHNV, CDR2 YYDKDF (reference sequence). Trimming took off 0 bases at V and 5 bases at J, with 10 bases between the two ends. The CDR3 bases are TGTGCCACCAGCAGAGATCGGGGGACGTATGGCTACACCTTC. Translated: CATSRDRGTYGYTF.

The gene calls are TRBV11-1 and TRBJ2-2, with TRBD2 as a possible D gene (5 bases). The CDR3 extends over 16 amino acids. Per the germline V gene, CDR1 is SGHAT and CDR2 is FQDESV (reference sequence). The V end was cut by 6 bases, the J end by 0 bases, with 14 bases between. The CDR3 DNA sequence: TGTGCCAGCAGGGGGAGCCAGTTCGCGAACACCGGGGAGCTGTTTTTT. Translating gives CASRGSQFANTGELFF.

This rearrangement joins TRBV4-2 to TRBJ2-2; 10 bases are a match to TRBD2. V was pared by 2 bases and J by 1 base, with 16 bases of the junction left unmatched. Germline CDR1 reads LGHNA; CDR2 reads YNFKEQ. The CDR3 has 21 residues. The CDR3 bases are TGTGCCAGCAGCCAACTCTGGGCAGGGACTAGCGAAACTATGAACACCGGGGAGCTGTTTTTT. Amino acids: CASSQLWAGTSETMNTGELFF.

This sequence joins TRBV10-3 and TRBJ2-1, with 9 nucleotides matching TRBD1. The V segment lost 10 bases and the J segment 6 bases; nucleotides outside the gene matches: 10. Germline V gene lookup returns CDR1 ENHRY and CDR2 SYGVKD. The CDR3 totals 14 residues. The CDR3 protein is CATGGDRARNEQFF. The CDR3 coding sequence is TGTGCCACCGGTGGGGACAGGGCACGCAATGAGCAGTTCTTC.

The chain combines TRBV30 with TRBJ2-7; D not resolved. The CDR3 extends over 11 amino acids. V was cut by 0 bases and J by 8 bases, with 8 bases left in between. CDR1 is GTSNPN and CDR2 is SVGIG in the germline V gene (reference sequence). CDR3 loop: CAWSVARQQYF. DNA of the CDR3: TGTGCCTGGAGTGTAGCCCGGCAGCAGTACTTC.

This clone appeared a few times. This chain links TRBV6-5 with TRBJ1-6; no clear D. The germline V and J ends were trimmed by 2 bases and 8 bases, with 16 bases remaining between them. The CDR3 is 16 residues long. CDR1 and CDR2 from the germline V gene are MNHEY and SVGAGI. CDR3 DNA sequence: TGTGCCAGCAGTTACCATCAAGGGAGACTTGATTCACCCCTCCACTTT. This codes for CASSYHQGRLDSPLHF.

V usage is TRBV5-5 and J usage is TRBJ2-5, with D hard to call. Near its end, the DNA agrees better with TRBJ2-7, so the J call may be wrong. CDR1 and CDR2 from the germline V gene are SGHKS and YYEKEE (reference sequence). CDR3 length: 14 amino acids. CDR3 sequence: CASSFVGSSYEQYF. As DNA, the CDR3 is TGTGCCAGCAGTTTTGTTGGATCATCCTACGAGCAGTACTTC.

V and J are TRBV9 and TRBJ2-1; possible D gene TRBD2, 6 bases. Trimming left V 7 bases short and J 3 bases short, with 11 bases between. CDR1 and CDR2 from the germline V gene are SGDLS and YYNGEE. This CDR3 has 13 amino acids. The CDR3 protein is CASAKGGYNEQFF. The CDR3 bases are TGTGCCAGCGCGAAGGGAGGCTACAATGAGCAGTTCTTC.

The chain employs TRBV6-5 and TRBJ2-2; 10 nucleotides align to TRBD2. J was trimmed by 4 bases and V by 4 bases; bases with no gene match: 3. Germline values: CDR1 MNHEY, CDR2 SVGAGI. This CDR3 has 15 residues. Here the CDR3 reads CASSSASGGTGELFF. In nucleotides, the CDR3 is TGTGCCAGCAGTTCCGCTAGCGGGGGCACCGGGGAGCTGTTTTTT.

The chain links TRBV5-1 to TRBJ1-1; unclear D gene. Trimming took off 3 bases at V and 4 bases at J, with 10 bases between the two ends. The germline V gene encodes CDR1 SGHRS and CDR2 YFSETQ. The CDR3 consists of 13 residues. CDR3 region: CASSYLQSTEAFF. CDR3 sequence (DNA): TGCGCCAGCAGCTACCTACAGAGCACTGAAGCTTTCTTT.

For the CDR3, the DNA is TGTGCCAGCAGCTTAGGAATGGGGGGCCGGACAGATACGCAGTATTTT. Translation gives CASSLGMGGRTDTQYF. The rearrangement joins TRBV7-9 to TRBJ2-3; D is possibly TRBD1 or TRBD2 (6 bases each). Trimming cost V 1 base and J 3 bases, with 14 bases left between them. CDR1 and CDR2 from the germline V gene are SEHNR and FQNEAQ (reference sequence). The CDR3 sequence is 16 residues long.

DNA of the CDR3: TGTGCCAGCACCTTCACCGGGACAGGAGGAGGCTACACCTTC. It yields the protein CASTFTGTGGGYTF. V and J are TRBV6-1 and TRBJ1-2; 8 nucleotides align to TRBD1. Germline CDR1 MNHNS, CDR2 SASEGT. After removal of 7 bases from V and 8 bases from J, the junction contained 12 bases not matched to a gene. The CDR3 length is 14 residues.

This clone was counted a few times. CDR3 sequence: CASSVLPIAGSNEQFF. CDR3 coding DNA: TGTGCCAGCAGCGTACTCCCGATAGCGGGCAGCAATGAGCAGTTCTTC. This rearrangement joins TRBV9 to TRBJ2-1; 7 bases align to TRBD2. Germline V gene lookup returns CDR1 SGDLS and CDR2 YYNGEE. With 1 base clipped from V and 6 bases from J, the junction kept 10 bases outside the gene matches. The CDR3 runs 16 residues.

This rearrangement joins TRBV27 to TRBJ1-5; D remains unclear. Trimming left V 6 bases short and J 7 bases short, with 10 bases between. This CDR3 comprises 12 residues. Germline V gives CDR1 MNHEY, CDR2 SMNVEV (reference sequence). The CDR3 bases are TGTGCCAGCAGGGCCCCCGGGCAGCCCCAGCATTTT. Its protein product is CASRAPGQPQHF.

The chain recombines TRBV2 with TRBJ2-7; a possible D gene is TRBD2 (5 bases). The CDR3 runs to 13 residues. CDR1 is SNHLY, CDR2 FYNNEI, per germline. Trimming cost V 6 bases and J 4 bases, with 13 bases left between them. The CDR3 protein is CASRLDSLYEQYF. In DNA, the CDR3 is TGTGCCAGCAGACTAGATTCGTTGTACGAGCAGTACTTC.

CDR3 loop: CASSQGASGGDTNTGELFF. CDR3 DNA: TGCGCCAGCAGCCAAGGGGCTAGCGGGGGGGATACGAACACCGGGGAGCTGTTTTTT. The genes are TRBV4-3 and TRBJ2-2; 12 nucleotides align to TRBD2. The CDR3 runs 19 residues. Germline CDR1 is LGHNA and CDR2 is YSLEER. The ends lost 1 base at V and 0 bases at J; junction bases unmatched: 6.

This chain links TRBV2 with TRBJ1-5, with D uncertain. Germline assignment: CDR1 SNHLY and CDR2 FYNNEI. The CDR3 loop spans 13 amino acids. V lost 4 bases to trimming and J lost 1 base, with 5 bases between them. The CDR3 DNA reads as TGTGCCAGCAGTGCCGACAGCAATCAGCCCCAGCATTTT. This codes for CASSADSNQPQHF.

The chain couples TRBV11-1 to TRBJ1-1; TRBD1 might be the D (5 bases). Germline V gene data show CDR1 as SGHAT and CDR2 as FQDESV (reference sequence). The CDR3 extends over 14 amino acids. V dropped 4 bases and J dropped 6 bases, with 15 bases sitting between them. CDR3 residues: CASSSGPSMAEAFF. The CDR3 DNA reads TGTGCCAGCAGCTCGGGACCGTCGATGGCTGAAGCTTTCTTT.